Listed here is a single TCR beta chain. Its antigen is unknown. Per-base qualities were not stored, and no clone one base away is much larger. Participants in the prospective study were aged roughly 18 to 100 years, lived in 20 to 30 United States geographic areas, and enrolled through a virtual design. Cohort assignment in the prospective study relied on participant-reported clinical history from a screening survey and a study questionnaire. Recovered participants in ImmuneRACE Cohort 3 were defined as having two consecutive negative NP/OP PCR tests, clearance from a healthcare professional, or resolution of symptoms. Each participant in the prospective study had whole blood, serum and a nasopharyngeal or oropharyngeal swab collected by mobile phlebotomists. Over a 2-month period, participants in the prospective study had the option of providing additional blood draws and questionnaires. Before DNA extraction, blood samples from the prospective study were shipped at room temperature or frozen.

The immunoSEQ Assay, a bias-controlled multiplex PCR, was used to amplify TCRbeta CDR3 regions from genomic DNA. In the authors' own workflow: Within the assay, amplification of reference gene primers was used to estimate how many nucleated cells each sample contained. Sequence reads were collapsed and filtered to measure the absolute abundance of every unique TCRbeta CDR3 rearrangement. Productive Simpson clonality was computed per sample as the square root of Simpson's diversity index over productive rearrangements. TCRdb took over this immuneACCESS table, retaining in-frame rearrangements with V and J assigned. Such tables are incomplete; in checked studies, under half of the missing clones stem from an unresolved V gene, and the remainder is unexplained. That table furnishes V, J and clone size, whereas the DNA furnished D and trimming. The sample table contains about 160,000 clones; only one count was recorded for around 84% of them. The ten largest clonotypes hold about 8.6% of the sample.

From cysteine to phenylalanine, the CDR3 is 13 amino acids long. Just the 39-base CDR3 DNA is kept, in frame starting at base 1. Here V drops 5 bases and J drops 12 bases, and the junction holds 4 bases not matched to any gene. CDR1 and CDR2 were assigned from the germline V gene as SGHDN and FVKESK. The data were taken from a study of blood T cell repertoires in COVID-19 (dated by TCRdb to about 2020). Describing the broader study: Samples covering the acute and convalescent phases of COVID-19 were provided by collaborators in the United States, Italy and Spain. Where available, HLA class I and class II types were obtained from metadata supplied by the sample provider rather than from assay-based typing. The sample metadata nearly always contained a de-identified subject ID, COVID-19 status, age in years and sex. Subjects who had been exposed to COVID-19, were actively infected with it, or had recovered from it provided the deeply sampled blood TCRbeta repertoires that made up the dataset. Samples came from the ongoing ImmuneRACE study (first 160 participants) plus 1,254 subjects from 6 global collaborators. The prospective study material was composed of cDNA or gDNA derived from T cells, B-cell-depleted T cells, or PBMCs. The repertoires were released in a freely available public database intended as a resource for research on the immune response to SARS-CoV-2.

What the authors observed across the whole study: Clinical and demographic metadata were provided uncurated, with the amount varying by source and participant.

In this chain, TRBV14 is recombined with TRBJ2-1; 13 central bases correspond to TRBD2. Material for sequencing was PBMCs or T cells enriched from blood (not recorded which). The sequence came from a woman aged 45-60 years who had recovered from COVID-19. The DNA sequence follows: TGTGCCAGCAGCGGGACTAGCGGGATGGTGCAGTTCTTC. It translates to CASSGTSGMVQFF.